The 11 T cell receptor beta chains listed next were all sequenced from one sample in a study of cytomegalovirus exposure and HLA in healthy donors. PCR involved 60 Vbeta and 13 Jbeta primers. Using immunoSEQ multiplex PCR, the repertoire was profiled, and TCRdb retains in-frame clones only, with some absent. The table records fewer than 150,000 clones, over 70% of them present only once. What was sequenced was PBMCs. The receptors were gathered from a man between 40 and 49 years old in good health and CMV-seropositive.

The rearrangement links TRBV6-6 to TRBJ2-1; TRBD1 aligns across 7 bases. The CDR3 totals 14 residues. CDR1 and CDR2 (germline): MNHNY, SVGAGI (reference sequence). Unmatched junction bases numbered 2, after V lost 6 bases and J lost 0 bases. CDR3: CASRRTGSYNEQFF. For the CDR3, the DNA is TGTGCCAGCAGACGGACAGGCTCCTACAATGAGCAGTTCTTC.

CDR3 protein: CASSRDRALYEQYF. In DNA, the CDR3 is TGTGCCAGCAGTAGGGACAGGGCCTTGTACGAGCAGTACTTC. The V call is TRBV6-6, the J call TRBJ2-5; 9 nucleotides align to TRBD1. The J call may not be correct, given that the DNA end is closer to TRBJ2-7. CDR1 is MNHNY, CDR2 SVGAGI, per germline (reference sequence). This CDR3 comprises 14 residues.

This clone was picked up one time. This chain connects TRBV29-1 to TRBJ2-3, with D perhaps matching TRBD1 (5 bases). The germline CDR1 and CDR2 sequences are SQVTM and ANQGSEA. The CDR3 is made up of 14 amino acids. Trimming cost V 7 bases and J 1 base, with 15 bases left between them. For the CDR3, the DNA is TGCAGCGCCCTAAGTGGGGCGGGCACAGATACGCAGTATTTT. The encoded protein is CSALSGAGTDTQYF.

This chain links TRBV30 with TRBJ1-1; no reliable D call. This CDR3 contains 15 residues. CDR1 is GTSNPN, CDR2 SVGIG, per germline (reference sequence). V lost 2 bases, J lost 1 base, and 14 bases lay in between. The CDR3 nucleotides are TGTGCCTGGAGTTCTATCAGGTTCCAGAACACTGAAGCTTTCTTT. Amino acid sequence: CAWSSIRFQNTEAFF.

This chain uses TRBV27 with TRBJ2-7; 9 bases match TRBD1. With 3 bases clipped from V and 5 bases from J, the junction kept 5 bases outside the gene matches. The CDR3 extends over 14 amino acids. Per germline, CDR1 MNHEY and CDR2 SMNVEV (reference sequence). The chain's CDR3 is CASSFGTGLHEQYF. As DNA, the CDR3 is TGTGCCAGCAGTTTTGGGACAGGGTTACACGAGCAGTACTTC.

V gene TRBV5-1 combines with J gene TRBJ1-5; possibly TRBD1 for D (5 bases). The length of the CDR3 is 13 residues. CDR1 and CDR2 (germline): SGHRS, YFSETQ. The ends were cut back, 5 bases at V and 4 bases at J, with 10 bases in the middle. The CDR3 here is CASSIDSNQPQHF. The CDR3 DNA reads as TGCGCCAGCAGTATTGACAGTAATCAGCCCCAGCATTTT. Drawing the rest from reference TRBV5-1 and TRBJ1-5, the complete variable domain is KAGVTQTPRYLIKTRGQQVTLSCSPISGHRSVSWYQQTPGQGLQFLFEYFSETQRNKGNFPGRFSGRQFSNSRSEMNVSTLELGDSALYLCASSIDSNQPQHFGDGTRLSIL.

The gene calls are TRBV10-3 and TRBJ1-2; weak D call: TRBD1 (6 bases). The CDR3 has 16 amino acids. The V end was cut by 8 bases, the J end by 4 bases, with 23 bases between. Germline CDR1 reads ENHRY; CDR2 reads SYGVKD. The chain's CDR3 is CAISAGGRDDSYGYTF. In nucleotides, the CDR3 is TGTGCCATCTCCGCGGGGGGCAGGGACGACTCCTATGGCTACACCTTC.

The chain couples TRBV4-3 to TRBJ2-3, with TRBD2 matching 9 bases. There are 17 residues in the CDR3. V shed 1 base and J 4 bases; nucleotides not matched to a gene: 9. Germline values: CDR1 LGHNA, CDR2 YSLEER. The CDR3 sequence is CASSQAGLAGIADTQYF. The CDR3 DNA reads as TGCGCCAGCAGCCAAGCCGGGCTAGCGGGGATTGCAGATACGCAGTATTTT.

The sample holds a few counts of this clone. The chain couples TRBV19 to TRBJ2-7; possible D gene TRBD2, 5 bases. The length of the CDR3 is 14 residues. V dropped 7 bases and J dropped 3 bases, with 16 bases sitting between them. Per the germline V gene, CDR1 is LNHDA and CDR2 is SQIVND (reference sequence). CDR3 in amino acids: CASKASPRGYEQYF. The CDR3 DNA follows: TGTGCCAGTAAAGCTAGCCCTAGAGGCTACGAGCAGTACTTC.

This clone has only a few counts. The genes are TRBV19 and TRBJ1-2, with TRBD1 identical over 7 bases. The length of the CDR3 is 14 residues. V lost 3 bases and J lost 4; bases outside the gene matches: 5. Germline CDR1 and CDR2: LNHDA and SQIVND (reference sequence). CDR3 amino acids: CASSIPGTAYGYTF. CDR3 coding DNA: TGTGCCAGTAGTATCCCCGGGACAGCCTATGGCTACACCTTC.

CDR3 in DNA: TGCGCCAGCAGATCCGGGACAGGATCCTACAATGAGCAGTTCTTC. Its translation: CASRSGTGSYNEQFF. The chain combines TRBV5-1 with TRBJ2-1, with 8 bases matching TRBD1. J gave up 1 base and V 5 bases, and 5 bases lay outside the gene matches. The CDR3 runs 15 residues. From germline, CDR1 is SGHRS and CDR2 YFSETQ.